The entry below describes one T cell receptor beta chain. What it recognizes is unknown. The data originate from a study of cytomegalovirus exposure and HLA in healthy donors. Study-wide results and caveats: Roughly uniform sequencing depth across donors was assumed, possibly incorrectly. It was reported that the classifier diagnosed cytomegalovirus status with high specificity and sensitivity in both the original and validation cohorts.

PCR involved 60 Vbeta and 13 Jbeta primers. Profiling relied on immunoSEQ multiplex PCR, and the TCRdb table lists in-frame clones only, not all of them. The sample includes 150,000 to 200,000 clones, around 79% of them seen just once. The CDR3 consists of 14 residues. With 5 bases clipped from V and 3 bases from J, the junction kept 2 bases outside the gene matches. In germline, CDR1 is KGHSH, CDR2 LQKENI. The chain employs TRBV18 and TRBJ2-7; 12 nucleotides line up with TRBD2. The sample taken for sequencing was PBMCs. The receptor comes from a woman in her forties or fifties in good health and CMV-seropositive. The chain's CDR3 is CASSETSGSYEQYF. Here the CDR3 DNA reads TGTGCCAGCTCAGAGACTAGCGGGAGCTACGAGCAGTACTTC.